The 29 T cell receptor beta chains presented below share a single source sample, sequenced in a study of T cell repertoires in cytomegalovirus infection. In TCRdb, the reads were re-called with MiXCR into one record per CDR3 protein. This sample yields 100,000 to 150,000 distinct CDR3 sequences, of which approximately 9.2% are seen a single time; over 9.5% belongs to the top ten. Sequenced: PBMCs. These receptors originate from a human donor in good health (CMV status not recorded). Some clones in this sample may be carry-over from other donors' samples.

This clonotype was picked up a small number of times. J is TRBJ2-5 and V is TRBV5-4, with 9 positions matching TRBD1. J lost 0 bases, V lost 10 bases, and 4 bases had no gene match. The CDR3 contains 13 residues. Germline CDR1 and CDR2: SGHNT and YYREEE (reference sequence). Here the CDR3 reads CAHRDRDQETQYF. CDR3 bases: TGTGCCCATCGGGACAGGGACCAAGAGACCCAGTACTTC.

For this clonotype: A single base separates this from a much larger clone, so it may be a read error. Because it lacks the conserved phenylalanine or tryptophan at the end, this CDR3 is likely a read error. The rearrangement joins TRBV20-1 to TRBJ2-1; 8 bases are a match to TRBD1. The ends lost 2 bases at V and 7 bases at J; junction bases unmatched: 10. In germline, CDR1 is DFQATT, CDR2 SNEGSKA (reference sequence). The CDR3 runs to 15 residues. The CDR3 is CSARNTGGRSNEQFL. DNA for the CDR3: TGCAGTGCTAGAAATACAGGGGGTCGGTCAAATGAGCAGTTCTTA.

The chain recombines TRBV29-1 with TRBJ2-5; 7 bases align to TRBD1. The CDR3 runs to 14 residues. The ends lost 6 bases at V and 5 bases at J; junction bases unmatched: 12. Germline V CDR1 and CDR2: SQVTM, ANQGSEA. The CDR3 is CSVPRQGVPETQYF. The CDR3 region has the DNA TGCAGCGTCCCGAGACAGGGAGTTCCGGAGACCCAGTACTTC.

This clonotype was seen at least ten times. The chain employs TRBV7-2 and TRBJ2-7; TRBD1 aligns across 10 bases. With 5 bases clipped from V and 7 bases from J, the junction kept 11 bases outside the gene matches. CDR1 and CDR2 (germline): SGHTA, FQGNSA. The CDR3 sequence is 15 residues long. The CDR3 DNA follows: TGTGCCAGCAGCAGAAGGACAGGGGGGTTTGGGGAGCAGTACTTC. Residues: CASSRRTGGFGEQYF.

This clonotype was detected many times. The chain joins TRBV12-3 or TRBV12-4 to TRBJ1-1; 7 bases agree with TRBD1. The CDR3 has 14 amino acids. The V and J ends lost 6 bases and 0 bases, in that order; junction bases with no gene match: 4. The CDR3 sequence is CASRRTGLNTEAFF. The CDR3 DNA sequence: TGTGCCAGCAGGCGGACAGGTTTGAACACTGAAGCTTTCTTT.

This clonotype was picked up many times. This chain joins TRBV7-8 and TRBJ1-2; the match to TRBD1 covers 9 bases. Germline V lookup: CDR1 SGHVS, CDR2 FQNEAQ. With V trimmed by 5 bases and J by 3 bases, 7 bases remained unmatched. CDR3 length: 15 residues. The CDR3, as DNA: TGTGCCAGCAGCGGATGGGACAGGGCTCACTATGGCTACACCTTC. Amino acid sequence: CASSGWDRAHYGYTF.

This clonotype was counted many times. V gene TRBV6-6 combines with J gene TRBJ2-7; D possibly corresponds to TRBD1 (5 bases). Germline lookup yields CDR1 MNHNY and CDR2 SVGAGI (reference sequence). The V end lost 7 bases, the J end lost 1 base, and 14 bases lay between the germline ends. CDR3 length: 14 residues. The CDR3 DNA reads TGTGCCAGCAATTTCGACAGTCCGTCCTACGAGCAGTACTTC. Translating gives CASNFDSPSYEQYF.

This clonotype was detected many times. V is TRBV7-2 and J is TRBJ2-7; 9 bases align to TRBD1. Germline V gives CDR1 SGHTA, CDR2 FQGNSA. This CDR3 has 13 residues. Trimming removed 8 bases from V and 6 bases from J; junction bases left unmatched: 8. The CDR3 region has the DNA TGTGCCAGCGGCCGGGACAGGGCGCGCGAGCAGTACTTC. Its protein product is CASGRDRAREQYF. Drawing the rest from reference TRBV7-2 and TRBJ2-7, the complete variable domain is GAGVSQSPSNKVTEKGKDVELRCDPISGHTALYWYRQSLGQGLEFLIYFQGNSAPDKSGLPSDRFSAERTGGSVSTLTIQRTQQEDSAVYLCASGRDRAREQYFGPGTRLTVT.

This clonotype showed up just a few times. The chain is built from TRBV6-5 and TRBJ2-3, with D perhaps matching TRBD2 (5 bases). Trimming left V 6 bases short and J 3 bases short, with 13 bases between. The length of the CDR3 is 14 residues. Germline V CDR1 and CDR2: MNHEY, SVGAGI. This CDR3 is CASRYSEGTDTQYF. The CDR3 DNA sequence: TGTGCCAGCAGATACAGCGAGGGAACAGATACGCAGTATTTT.

This chain connects TRBV28 to TRBJ2-1; a weak D match, TRBD2 (7 bases). From germline, CDR1 is MDHEN and CDR2 SYDVKM. CDR3 size: 16 residues. Trimming removed 3 bases at V and 2 bases at J, with 14 bases between. CDR3 residues: CASSFSGGGPYNEQFF. CDR3 nucleotides: TGTGCCAGCAGTTTTTCCGGCGGGGGCCCCTACAATGAGCAGTTCTTC.

This clonotype was seen repeatedly, ten times or more. This rearrangement joins TRBV5-1 to TRBJ2-7; TRBD1 aligns across 10 bases. V lost 4 bases, J lost 1 base, and 5 bases stayed unmatched. This CDR3 comprises 15 residues. Germline CDR1 SGHRS, CDR2 YFSETQ. The CDR3 region is CASSLDRGQSYEQYF. In DNA form, the CDR3 reads TGCGCCAGCAGCCTTGACAGGGGGCAATCCTACGAGCAGTACTTC.

This clonotype was recorded at least ten times. This chain links TRBV25-1 with TRBJ1-3; possibly TRBD1 for D (6 bases). This CDR3 contains 13 residues. The V end lost 5 bases, the J end lost 4 bases, and 9 bases lay between the germline ends. The germline V gene has CDR1 MGHDK and CDR2 SYGVNS. Here the CDR3 reads CASSWGPGNTIYF. DNA for the CDR3: TGTGCCAGCAGTTGGGGGCCGGGAAACACCATATATTTT.

This clonotype has at least ten counts. The rearrangement uses TRBV7-6 and TRBJ1-4; D possibly corresponds to TRBD1 (5 bases). The CDR3 covers 17 residues. V dropped 5 bases and J dropped 0 bases, with 16 bases sitting between them. CDR1 and CDR2 from the germline V gene are SGHVS and FNYEAQ. The DNA of the CDR3 is TGTGCCAGCAGCCCAAGCCAGGGCTTTGCAACTAATGAAAAACTGTTTTTT. Translating it yields CASSPSQGFATNEKLFF.

The CDR3 DNA reads as TGTGCCAGCAGCCAAGATTCGAGGACAGGGCTTTACAATGAGCAGTTCTTC. Its protein is CASSQDSRTGLYNEQFF. The gene calls are TRBV3-1 and TRBJ2-1, with 8 bases that match TRBD1. There are 17 residues in the CDR3. Germline lookup yields CDR1 LGHDT and CDR2 YNNKEL (reference sequence). V lost 0 bases and J lost 4; bases outside the gene matches: 8.

The chain is built from TRBV13 and TRBJ2-7; TRBD1 agrees at 10 bases. The germline gives CDR1 PRHDT, CDR2 FYEKMQ (reference sequence). The length of the CDR3 is 16 residues. J was trimmed by 6 bases and V by 2 bases; bases with no gene match: 10. CDR3 in amino acids: CASSLSGQGQDIEQYF. Here the CDR3 DNA reads TGTGCCAGCAGCTTATCGGGACAGGGGCAAGACATCGAGCAGTACTTC.

This clonotype came up many times. The genes are TRBV19 and TRBJ1-1; D not certain. The CDR3 runs 14 residues. Trimming stripped 5 bases from V and 4 bases from J, with 14 bases between. Germline CDR1 is LNHDA and CDR2 is SQIVND (reference sequence). This CDR3 reads CASSLPAGRTEAFF. The CDR3 DNA sequence: TGTGCCAGTAGTCTCCCGGCCGGTCGCACTGAAGCTTTCTTT.

This clonotype was seen many times. The chain links TRBV7-3 to TRBJ2-3; 10 nucleotides agree with TRBD2. The CDR3 spans 17 residues. CDR1 and CDR2 (germline): SGHTA, FQGTGA. Germline trimming cut 0 bases from V and 2 bases from J; bases unmatched to any gene: 5. CDR3 sequence reads: CASSLTLSGGPTDTQYF. CDR3 bases: TGTGCCAGCAGCTTAACGCTTAGCGGGGGGCCCACAGATACGCAGTATTTT.

This clonotype was seen at least ten times. The rearrangement links TRBV7-9 to TRBJ1-3, with D perhaps TRBD1 (6 bases). Trimming removed 6 bases at V and 0 bases at J, with 15 bases between. CDR3 length: 16 amino acids. Germline-derived CDR1 and CDR2 are SEHNR and FQNEAQ (reference sequence). In DNA, the CDR3 is TGTGCCAGCAGTCGAGGGGGGGTCCCCTCTGGAAACACCATATATTTT. Protein product: CASSRGGVPSGNTIYF.

This clonotype occurred many times. The chain has TRBV28 and TRBJ1-4, with a tentative D call TRBD1 (5 bases). The CDR3 length is 15 residues. The V gene's germline CDR1 is MDHEN and CDR2 SYDVKM. Trimming cost V 5 bases and J 4 bases, with 14 bases left between them. The CDR3 loop reads CASSPPRGDNEKLFF. CDR3 coding DNA: TGTGCCAGCAGTCCCCCCCGGGGGGATAATGAAAAACTGTTTTTT. The whole variable domain, remainder taken from reference TRBV28 and TRBJ1-4, is DVKVTQSSRYLVKRTGEKVFLECVQDMDHENMFWYRQDPGLGLRLIYFSYDVKMKEKGDIPEGYSVSREKKERFSLILESASTNQTSMYLCASSPPRGDNEKLFFGSGTQLSVL.

At least ten counts were recorded for this clonotype. The chain joins TRBV6-1 to TRBJ1-4; TRBD1 might be the D (6 bases). V was pared by 4 bases and J by 10 bases, with 13 bases between. Germline CDR1 reads MNHNS; CDR2 reads SASEGT. This CDR3 spans 13 amino acids. For the CDR3, the DNA is TGTGCCAGCAGTGGGGACATCCCCGGAAAACTGTTTTTT. Protein product: CASSGDIPGKLFF.

V gene TRBV20-1 combines with J gene TRBJ2-6; D gene ambiguous. V lost 0 bases, J lost 6 bases, and 15 bases lay in between. The germline gives CDR1 DFQATT, CDR2 SNEGSKA (reference sequence). CDR3 length equals 16 residues. CDR3 sequence: CSARDPRPIQANVLTF. CDR3 sequence (DNA): TGCAGTGCTAGAGATCCGAGGCCTATACAGGCCAACGTCCTGACTTTC.

With respect to this clonotype: Since a much larger clone is just one base distant, this may be a read error. This chain joins TRBV19 and TRBJ2-5, with D uncertain. CDR1 is LNHDA, CDR2 SQIVND, per germline (reference sequence). The CDR3 covers 13 residues. The chain's CDR3 is CASSWATKETQHF. The CDR3 DNA follows: TGTGCCAGTAGTTGGGCAACTAAAGAGACCCAGCACTTC.

The table lists this clonotype with a few counts. The gene calls are TRBV5-1 and TRBJ2-7; the D gene could be TRBD1 or TRBD2 (5 bases each). Germline V gene sequence: CDR1 SGHRS, CDR2 YFSETQ. The CDR3 sequence is 15 residues long. Trimming shortened V by 4 bases and J by 2 bases, and 16 bases separated the two germline ends. CDR3 nucleotides: TGCGCCAGCAGCCGGGGCGGTGCTAACCCCTACGAGCAGTACTTC. Its translation: CASSRGGANPYEQYF.

The CDR3 nucleotides read TGTGCCAGCAGCCGCGGGCCGAAGGAGCAGTACTTC. This gives the protein CASSRGPKEQYF. The V and J genes are TRBV7-9 and TRBJ2-7; D may be TRBD2 (5 bases). Germline CDR1 and CDR2: SEHNR and FQNEAQ (reference sequence). The V end was cut by 5 bases, the J end by 7 bases, with 12 bases between. The CDR3 contains 12 residues.

The genes are TRBV3-1 and TRBJ2-7, with 11 bases that match TRBD2. The CDR3 is 17 amino acids. Germline CDR1 and CDR2: LGHDT and YNNKEL (reference sequence). V gave up 2 bases and J gave up 3 bases; unmatched junction bases: 9. The CDR3: CASSQLAGGPGVYEQYF. The DNA of the CDR3 is TGTGCCAGCAGCCAACTAGCGGGGGGCCCCGGGGTCTACGAGCAGTACTTC.

There are many counts of this clonotype. The chain joins TRBV28 to TRBJ2-7, with D possibly matching TRBD1 (5 bases). V was shortened by 6 bases and J by 2 bases, with 11 bases between the two germline ends. Germline V lookup: CDR1 MDHEN, CDR2 SYDVKM. The CDR3 is 13 amino acids. CDR3 protein: CASSLRVPYEQYF. The CDR3 DNA follows: TGTGCCAGCAGCCTCAGGGTACCCTACGAGCAGTACTTC.

In this sample, this clonotype turned up many times. The chain has TRBV5-6 and TRBJ2-6; 7 bases fit TRBD1. V lost 4 bases to trimming and J lost 0 bases; unmatched junction nucleotides: 1. The CDR3 loop spans 15 amino acids. Germline V lookup: CDR1 SGHDT, CDR2 YYEEEE. CDR3 in amino acids: CASSRTGSGANVLTF. In DNA, the CDR3 is TGTGCCAGCAGCCGGACAGGCTCTGGGGCCAACGTCCTGACTTTC.

This clonotype was recorded at least ten times. V and J are TRBV6-5 and TRBJ2-3; TRBD1 or TRBD2 may be the D gene (5 bases each). The V gene's germline CDR1 is MNHEY and CDR2 SVGAGI. The ends were cut back, 0 bases at V and 4 bases at J, with 17 bases in the middle. This CDR3 region has 17 residues. The CDR3 reads CASSYSYSGTSADTQYF. CDR3 in DNA: TGTGCCAGCAGTTACTCTTATTCGGGGACGAGTGCAGATACGCAGTATTTT.

This clonotype showed up just a few times. V usage is TRBV20-1 and J usage is TRBJ2-1; 9 bases line up with TRBD2. V shed 5 bases, J shed 3 bases, and the junction held 8 bases outside the gene matches. Germline CDR1 DFQATT, CDR2 SNEGSKA (reference sequence). The CDR3 runs to 15 residues. The CDR3 DNA sequence: TGCAGTGCTGGAGGGGCTAGCGGGGACTACAATGAGCAGTTCTTC. Its protein product is CSAGGASGDYNEQFF.